The present TCR beta chain was sequenced within a study of PD-1 blockade in classical Hodgkin lymphoma. Study-level findings and limits: Before treatment, complete responders showed about the same diversity as newly diagnosed patients. The drivers behind the repertoire differences, possibly disease activity or prior therapy, remain undefined. The study reported lower baseline TCR diversity in newly diagnosed patients than in healthy donors. Unlike CD8+ TCR diversity, which did not rise significantly by C4D1, CD4+ TCR diversity did.

The CDR3 sequence is 13 residues long. From germline, CDR1 is MDHEN and CDR2 SYDVKM. V lost 3 bases, J lost 6 bases, and 8 bases lay in between. All trial patients relapsed after autologous stem cell transplantation. Method: immunoSEQ multiplex PCR; TCRdb's copy keeps in-frame clones and lacks some. The sample lists over 50,000 clones; roughly 66% were seen once. On this clone: Its specificity is unknown.

This chain joins TRBV28 and TRBJ2-2; D gene unclear. Specimen: peripheral blood mononuclear cells (PBMCs), collected before the second cycle of nivolumab. This receptor was obtained from a human donor with classical Hodgkin lymphoma. In DNA, the CDR3 is TGTGCCAGCAGTTTTAAGTCTGCCGGGGAGCTGTTTTTT. It codes for CASSFKSAGELFF.